Included here is one T cell receptor (beta chain) sequence, with context. Its antigen is not identified. Data came from immunoSEQ multiplex PCR; TCRdb stores just in-frame clones and leaves some out. The data hold some 120,000 clones, with about 90% observed a single time. The data are from a study of T cell responses to AZD1222 COVID-19 vaccine. At the level of the study: Recipients boosted at about 4 weeks or about 12 weeks are pooled. Overall study results and limits: Repertoire sampling occurred only after the peak T cell response.

From germline, CDR1 is SGHNT and CDR2 YYREEE (reference sequence). CDR3 size: 13 residues. V dropped 3 bases and J dropped 0 bases, with 7 bases sitting between them. The chain links TRBV5-4 to TRBJ2-7, with D possibly matching TRBD1 (6 bases). The sample here was peripheral blood, taken on day 0 of AZD1222 vaccination. The source is an adult in good health. The CDR3 DNA sequence: TGTGCCAGCAGCTCGACAGGCTCCTACGAGCAGTACTTC. Its translation: CASSSTGSYEQYF.